The 5 T cell receptor beta chains reported below all come from one sample, sequenced in a study of blood T cell repertoires in COVID-19. Method: immunoSEQ multiplex PCR; TCRdb's copy keeps in-frame clones and lacks some. The sample has 350,000 to 450,000 clones; nearly 90% are singletons. Material for sequencing was PBMCs or T cells enriched from blood (not recorded which). The receptors originated from a young woman who had been exposed to COVID-19.

This clone was found a few times. V usage is TRBV12-3 or TRBV12-4 and J usage is TRBJ1-2; D gene unclear. The V gene lost 10 bases and the J gene lost 2 bases, with 14 bases spanning the gap. The CDR3 extends over 13 amino acids. This CDR3 reads CATSIGSNYGYTF. In DNA, the CDR3 is TGTGCCACCTCCATCGGGTCCAACTATGGCTACACCTTC.

The J gene is TRBJ1-1, the V gene TRBV18; maybe TRBD1 (6 bases). This CDR3 comprises 15 residues. With 8 bases removed from V and 1 base from J, the gap between germline ends came to 17 bases. The V gene's germline CDR1 is KGHSH and CDR2 LQKENI. The CDR3 DNA follows: TGTGCCAGCCAGGGGAAAGGAACGTCGAACACTGAAGCTTTCTTT. Translating it yields CASQGKGTSNTEAFF.

The V and J genes are TRBV6-5 and TRBJ1-3; 9 positions match TRBD1. Trimming removed 11 bases from V and 4 bases from J; junction bases left unmatched: 6. The CDR3 has 13 residues. Germline values: CDR1 MNHEY, CDR2 SVGAGI. The CDR3 sequence is CAARQGGGNTIYF. The DNA for the CDR3 is TGTGCCGCTAGACAGGGGGGCGGAAACACCATATATTTT.

The chain couples TRBV7-8 to TRBJ2-7; TRBD1 is a possible D gene (5 bases). The CDR3 runs 14 residues. The germline V and J ends were trimmed by 2 bases and 4 bases, with 12 bases remaining between them. The germline V gene has CDR1 SGHVS and CDR2 FQNEAQ. As DNA, the CDR3 is TGTGCCAGCAGCTTAAAGGGGATCTGGTACGAGCAGTACTTC. Its translation: CASSLKGIWYEQYF.

J is TRBJ2-2 and V is TRBV3-1 (or the pseudogene TRBV3-2); the match to TRBD2 covers 9 bases. CDR1 is LGHDT and CDR2 is YNNKEL in the germline V gene (reference sequence). V lost 2 bases, J lost 3 bases, and 13 bases stayed unmatched. This CDR3 comprises 19 residues. CDR3 in amino acids: CASSQIPVGLAGYTGELFF. In nucleotides, the CDR3 is TGTGCCAGCAGCCAAATCCCGGTGGGGCTAGCGGGGTACACCGGGGAGCTGTTTTTT.